The subject of this entry is one T cell receptor (beta chain). As yet, its antigen is unknown. One end of the junction is discordant with germline, which a read error may explain. The sample is drawn from a study of blood T cells in healthy people across ages. General study findings and limits: The long-lived group displayed more naive CD4+ cells, plus higher diversity, than the aged donors did. Diversity of TCR beta correlated strongly with naive T cell percentage.

CDR1 SEHNR and CDR2 FQNEAQ come from the germline V gene (reference sequence). This CDR3 spans 18 amino acids. PCR was performed a second time for about 7 to 11 cycles using a sample-barcoded 5' primer and a J-beta primer mix. TCRdb re-called the 5' RACE reads through MiXCR, storing one row per CDR3 protein. Of about 1,800,000 distinct CDR3 sequences listed, approximately 30% are singletons. The sequencing input was blood. The chain links TRBV7-9 to TRBJ2-1; the match to TRBD1 covers 10 bases. This sequence was found in a woman aged 25-40 years in good health. The CDR3 is CASSNRDRGDYTYDEQFF. The CDR3 DNA sequence: TGTGCCAGCAGCAACCGGGACAGGGGTGATTATACCTACGATGAGCAGTTCTTC.